The entry below describes one TCR beta chain. The antigen remains undetermined. The data were obtained in a study of T cell repertoires in cytomegalovirus infection. Study information: In public TCR beta signatures, there were indications of both CMV infection and matching HLA type.

TCRdb re-called the reads with MiXCR, one entry per CDR3 protein. The table lists 310,000 or so distinct CDR3 sequences, roughly a sixth of them singletons. Germline V gene data show CDR1 as DFQATT and CDR2 as SNEGSKA (reference sequence). Trimming removed 3 bases at V and 10 bases at J, with 25 bases between. CDR3 length: 16 residues. Study outcomes and limitations: The response measured ex vivo was dominated by TCR beta clonotypes (HLA-C-restricted and CMV-specific). Cumulative public TCR beta family frequency identified carriers of CMV plus the relevant HLA.

V is TRBV20-1 and J is TRBJ2-1; D may match TRBD1 or TRBD2 (5 bases each). Material for sequencing was PBMCs. This clonotype was obtained from a human donor in good health (CMV status not recorded). Some clones in this sample may be carry-over from other donors' samples. The CDR3 DNA is TGCAGTGCTAGGGTCGGGACCCCGATGATCAGGGAGGAGCAGTTCTTC. Its protein is CSARVGTPMIREEQFF.